The T cell receptor beta chain under discussion was sequenced for a study of blood T cell repertoires in COVID-19. The CDR3 is 17 residues long. Looked up from germline, CDR1 is SGDLS and CDR2 is YYNGEE. Trimming removed 2 bases from V and 0 bases from J, with 12 bases in between. This clone was seen just once. How the authors handled the data: Nucleated cell number was recorded as an estimate derived from reference gene primer amplification. Assay: immunoSEQ multiplex PCR; the TCRdb copy retains only in-frame clones and omits some. V and J calls and clone size are as listed in that table; D and trimming were resolved from the DNA. The profile covers roughly 200,000 clones, with roughly four fifths appearing a single time and approximately 8% taken by the ten largest.

The V gene is TRBV9, the J gene TRBJ1-6; D is ambiguous. The sequence came from a woman of 80 years or more with COVID-19, enrolled during active disease. Input material: peripheral blood. This CDR3 is CASSVAGSSSYNSPLHF. The CDR3 DNA reads TGTGCCAGCAGCGTTGCAGGTTCGAGCTCCTATAATTCACCCCTCCACTTT.